These 15 T cell receptor beta chains share one sample of origin, sequenced in a study of T cell responses to AZD1222 COVID-19 vaccine. Sequencing used immunoSEQ multiplex PCR; TCRdb keeps in-frame clones, though not all of them. The table lists around 78,000 clones, roughly 80% of them singletons, with about 3.1% in the top ten. The input for sequencing was peripheral blood, taken on day 0 of AZD1222 vaccination. The receptors derive from an adult in good health.

V usage is TRBV5-1 and J usage is TRBJ2-2; possible D gene TRBD2, 5 bases. The length of the CDR3 is 15 residues. Germline loops: CDR1 SGHRS, CDR2 YFSETQ. V dropped 0 bases and J dropped 4 bases, with 10 bases sitting between them. CDR3 coding DNA: TGCGCCAGCAGCTTGGCTTCTAGCTTCACCGGGGAGCTGTTTTTT. This sequence encodes CASSLASSFTGELFF.

The genes are TRBV6-2 or TRBV6-3 and TRBJ2-7, with D possibly being TRBD1 (6 bases). The CDR3 is 16 residues long. V was shortened by 4 bases and J by 5 bases, with 21 bases between the two germline ends. Germline V CDR1 and CDR2: MNHEY, SVGEGT. CDR3 coding DNA: TGTGCCAGCAGTTTGGGCCTCGGACAGTCGCGCGACGAGCAGTACTTC. Translated, it gives CASSLGLGQSRDEQYF.

This rearrangement joins TRBV7-7 to TRBJ2-7, with D possibly matching TRBD2 (5 bases). Looked up from germline, CDR1 is SSHAT and CDR2 is FNYEAQ (reference sequence). Trimming shortened V by 1 base and J by 7 bases, and 11 bases separated the two germline ends. This CDR3 is built from 13 residues. The CDR3 coding sequence is TGTGCCAGCAGCTTAGTTCGGGGTGAAGAGCAGTACTTC. Translating gives CASSLVRGEEQYF. The full variable domain, with the rest looked up from reference TRBV7-7 and TRBJ2-7, is GAGVSQSPRYKVTKRGQDVTLRCDPISSHATLYWYQQALGQGPEFLTYFNYEAQPDKSGLPSDRFSAERPEGSISTLTIQRTEQRDSAMYRCASSLVRGEEQYFGPGTRLTVT.

This chain links TRBV5-5 with TRBJ2-5; 10 nucleotides agree with TRBD1. The CDR3 runs to 15 residues. The ends lost 5 bases at V and 1 base at J; junction bases unmatched: 5. CDR1 is SGHKS, CDR2 YYEKEE, per germline (reference sequence). The DNA for the CDR3 is TGTGCCAGCAGAGGACAGGGGGAAATCCAAGAGACCCAGTACTTC. This sequence encodes CASRGQGEIQETQYF.

In this sample, this clone turned up a few times. This chain connects TRBV30 to TRBJ1-4; 8 bases map to TRBD1. Germline lookup yields CDR1 GTSNPN and CDR2 SVGIG (reference sequence). With V trimmed by 3 bases and J by 7 bases, 4 bases remained unmatched. This CDR3 has 13 residues. The CDR3 is CAWRQGGLEKLFF. CDR3 bases: TGTGCCTGGAGACAGGGGGGCCTTGAAAAACTGTTTTTT.

V usage is TRBV7-2 and J usage is TRBJ2-1, with 7 bases lining up with TRBD2. The CDR3 contains 18 residues. Germline CDR1 is SGHTA and CDR2 is FQGNSA. J was trimmed by 0 bases and V by 2 bases; bases with no gene match: 10. DNA of the CDR3: TGTGCCAGCAGCTTATCCTCCACTAGCGACAGCTCCTACAATGAGCAGTTCTTC. As protein: CASSLSSTSDSSYNEQFF.

The chain links TRBV9 to TRBJ2-5; D possibly corresponds to TRBD1 (6 bases). Germline CDR1 reads SGDLS; CDR2 reads YYNGEE. V was cut by 2 bases and J by 5 bases, with 16 bases left in between. This CDR3 is 15 amino acids long. The CDR3 is CASSVATGIGETQYF. CDR3 bases: TGTGCCAGCAGCGTCGCCACAGGGATAGGTGAGACCCAGTACTTC.

The chain employs TRBV4-2 and TRBJ2-1, with 8 bases identical to TRBD2. Trimming removed 0 bases from V and 0 bases from J; junction bases left unmatched: 10. Germline-derived CDR1 and CDR2 are LGHNA and YNFKEQ. CDR3 size: 19 residues. The CDR3 spells CASSQDRGGGPSSYNEQFF. DNA of the CDR3: TGTGCCAGCAGCCAAGATAGGGGCGGGGGGCCAAGCTCCTACAATGAGCAGTTCTTC.

The chain uses TRBV5-1 and TRBJ2-5, with 15 bases matching TRBD2. The V gene's germline CDR1 is SGHRS and CDR2 YFSETQ. J lost 4 bases, V lost 1 base, and 5 bases had no gene match. The CDR3 extends over 17 amino acids. CDR3 nucleotide sequence: TGCGCCAGCAGCTTGTGGACTAGCGGGAGGGCCGTAGAGACCCAGTACTTC. As protein: CASSLWTSGRAVETQYF. The entire variable domain, with the rest obtained from reference TRBV5-1 and TRBJ2-5, is as follows: KAGVTQTPRYLIKTRGQQVTLSCSPISGHRSVSWYQQTPGQGLQFLFEYFSETQRNKGNFPGRFSGRQFSNSRSEMNVSTLELGDSALYLCASSLWTSGRAVETQYFGPGTRLLVL.

This chain uses TRBV7-2 with TRBJ2-1; 8 positions match TRBD2. Germline lookup yields CDR1 SGHTA and CDR2 FQGNSA. V lost 5 bases and J lost 5; bases outside the gene matches: 8. The CDR3 sequence is 15 residues long. CDR3 amino acids: CASSPIAGSNNEQFF. Here the CDR3 DNA reads TGTGCCAGCAGCCCTATAGCGGGATCAAACAATGAGCAGTTCTTC.

The V gene is TRBV10-1, the J gene TRBJ1-3; D is ambiguous. Germline V lookup: CDR1 WNHNN, CDR2 SYGVQD (reference sequence). CDR3 length equals 14 residues. Trimming left V 0 bases short and J 2 bases short, with 5 bases between. DNA of the CDR3: TGCGCCAGCAGTGAGTCGGGTACTGGAAACACCATATATTTT. Its protein is CASSESGTGNTIYF.

This clone was observed once. The chain uses TRBV27 and TRBJ1-6; 7 nucleotides match TRBD1. V trimming: 5 bases; J trimming: 10 bases; junction bases outside the gene matches: 8. Germline CDR1 is MNHEY and CDR2 is SMNVEV (reference sequence). The CDR3 totals 14 residues. The CDR3 DNA sequence: TGTGCCAGCAGTCGGGCAGGACAGGCCTCACCCCTCCACTTT. Translation gives CASSRAGQASPLHF.

This sequence joins TRBV7-6 and TRBJ2-2; no clear D gene. Germline V gene lookup returns CDR1 SGHVS and CDR2 FNYEAQ. With 5 bases removed from V and 3 bases from J, the gap between germline ends came to 13 bases. The CDR3 consists of 15 residues. The CDR3 DNA is TGTGCCAGCAGCCCGCTTTCTGGATACACCGGGGAGCTGTTTTTT. It codes for CASSPLSGYTGELFF.

This clone was found once. The rearrangement joins TRBV3-1 (or the pseudogene TRBV3-2) to TRBJ2-1; tentatively, D is TRBD1 (6 bases). Looked up from germline, CDR1 is LGHDT and CDR2 is YNNKEL (reference sequence). CDR3 length equals 14 residues. Deletions cut 4 bases from V and 3 bases from J, with 10 bases between. CDR3 in amino acids: CASSLRDIYNEQFF. The CDR3 nucleotides read TGTGCCAGCAGCCTTCGGGACATCTACAATGAGCAGTTCTTC.

This clone was detected only once. V is TRBV6-5 and J is TRBJ2-5, with D maybe TRBD2 (6 bases). V was shortened by 5 bases and J by 5 bases, with 15 bases between the two germline ends. CDR3 length: 14 residues. Germline V lookup: CDR1 MNHEY, CDR2 SVGAGI. CDR3 region: CASSRRLEGETQYF. The DNA of the CDR3 is TGTGCCAGCAGTCGAAGACTAGAGGGGGAGACCCAGTACTTC.